These T cell receptor beta chains were read from a single sample in a study of monozygotic twins with cystic fibrosis. The method was immunoSEQ multiplex PCR; TCRdb's version includes in-frame clones alone and lacks a portion of them. The repertoire includes about 35,000 clones, roughly 66% of them detected once, and under 0.9% sits in the top ten. The specimen was blood. These receptors were taken from a girl under 18 with cystic fibrosis. Both conserved end residues are part of each CDR3. The D gene is left open where the match is weak. Some rows have no size entry. The others give once, few or many, or a class for an expanded clone.

abundance,v_gene,d_gene,j_gene,CDR3nt,CDR3aa
NA,TRBV19,NA,TRBJ2-1,TGTGCCAGTAGTATTCCGGGAAGCTACAATGAGCAGTTCTTC,CASSIPGSYNEQFF
NA,TRBV5-4,TRBD1,TRBJ1-4,TGTGCCAGCAGTTACAGGGGCGCAACTAATGAAAAACTGTTTTTT,CASSYRGATNEKLFF
once,TRBV7-8,NA,TRBJ1-1,TGTGCCAGCAGCTTAAGGACAACGCCGAACACTGAAGCTTTCTTT,CASSLRTTPNTEAFF
few,TRBV19,NA,TRBJ1-5,TGTGCCAGTAGTATTATCCCCGGCCCGGGGGATCAGCCCCAGCATTTT,CASSIIPGPGDQPQHF
NA,TRBV7-2,TRBD2,TRBJ2-1,TGTGCCAGCAGCTTAGCGGGAGGGTTCGGCTCCTACAATGAGCAGTTCTTC,CASSLAGGFGSYNEQFF
NA,TRBV7-2,NA,TRBJ1-2,TGTGCCAGCAGCTTAGACAGGGTTTGGAATGGCTACACCTTC,CASSLDRVWNGYTF
NA,TRBV9,NA,TRBJ2-5,TGTGCCAGCAGCGTTTCTGGATTAGCGGTCGATGAGACCCAGTACTTC,CASSVSGLAVDETQYF
NA,TRBV6-5,TRBD1,TRBJ1-1,TGTGCCAGCAAGGGACAGCTGAACACTGAAGCTTTCTTT,CASKGQLNTEAFF
once,TRBV7-2,NA,TRBJ1-2,TGTGCCAGCAGCTTTTGGTTTGGAGGGTCGAACTATGGCTACACCTTC,CASSFWFGGSNYGYTF
NA,TRBV4-1,NA,TRBJ2-7,TGCGCCAGCAGCCAAGCTGGGTCCTACGAGCAGTACTTC,CASSQAGSYEQYF
NA,TRBV14,NA,TRBJ2-3,TGTGCCAGCAGCCCTGGGCAGGGTTGGGATACGCAGTATTTT,CASSPGQGWDTQYF
few,TRBV7-9,TRBD2,TRBJ2-2,TGTGCCAGCAGTTACGCGGGGGGCACCGGGGAGCTGTTTTTT,CASSYAGGTGELFF
few,TRBV6-5,NA,TRBJ2-3,TGTGCCAGCAGCAAGACCCCCCCGTCGCAGTATTTT,CASSKTPPSQYF